These T cell receptor beta chains were read from a single sample in a study of CD8+CD57+ T cells in acquired aplastic anemia. TCRdb called the reads again in MiXCR, with one record for every CDR3 protein. The profile covers 50,000 to 65,000 distinct CDR3 sequences, with about 50% appearing a single time and 2% to 3% taken by the ten largest. The sequencing sample was made of sorted CD4+, CD8+, or CD8+CD57+ T cells (not recorded which) from PBMCs. Receptors were obtained from a human donor in good health, serving as a control. Both conserved end residues are part of each CDR3. The D gene is left open where the match is weak. A row's size may be missing; if present it is once, few, many or a size class.

CDR3 DNA,CDR3 protein,clone size,V gene,D gene,J gene
TGTGCCAGCAGACAGACCGGGACAGGTTCCTACGAGCAGTACTTC,CASRQTGTGSYEQYF,many,TRBV6-5,TRBD1,TRBJ2-7
TGTGCCACCAGCAGAGCGGGGCGGGAGGTCTCCTACGAGCAGTACTTC,CATSRAGREVSYEQYF,-,TRBV15,TRBD2,TRBJ2-7
TGTGCCAGCAGTTACCCGGGTGGAGGGCGGGTGCCCCAGCATTTT,CASSYPGGGRVPQHF,-,TRBV6-7,-,TRBJ1-5
TGTGCCAGCAGTGAACCCTACGGACTCTCCGGGGAGCAGTACTTC,CASSEPYGLSGEQYF,many,TRBV6-1,-,TRBJ2-7
TGCAGTGCCCCGCAACTCGGACGACTTGACAATGAGCAGTTCTTC,CSAPQLGRLDNEQFF,-,TRBV20-1,-,TRBJ2-1
TGTGCTAGGCCTAGCGGGGGGGCCAATGAGCAGTTCTTC,CARPSGGANEQFF,-,TRBV7-7,TRBD2,TRBJ2-1
TGTGCCTGGAGGAAGTGGGGGTTGACTGAAGCTTTCTTT,CAWRKWGLTEAFF,many,TRBV30,-,TRBJ1-1
TGTGCCACCAGCACCATCGCGGGAGCAATCTACGAGCAGTACTTC,CATSTIAGAIYEQYF,-,TRBV15,TRBD2,TRBJ2-7
TGCAGTGCTTCGACTGGTAGCGAGCAGTTCTTC,CSASTGSEQFF,-,TRBV20-1,-,TRBJ2-1
TGTGCCACCAGCAGAGAACAGGGCTATAGCAATCAGCCCCAGCATTTT,CATSREQGYSNQPQHF,-,TRBV15,-,TRBJ1-5
TGTGCCAGTAGTATAGGGAGGAGCGGGAGGGCGAATGAGCAGTTCTTC,CASSIGRSGRANEQFF,many,TRBV19,TRBD2,TRBJ2-1
TGTGCCAGCAGCGGGACCGGGGAAGAGACCCAGTACTTC,CASSGTGEETQYF,-,TRBV7-2,-,TRBJ2-5
TGCGCCAGCAGCTTATCTCAGGGATTGTCTGAAGCTTTCTTT,CASSLSQGLSEAFF,many,TRBV5-1,-,TRBJ1-1
TGTGCCATCAGCGGGAGGGCCTGGGGAGGTGGCTACACCTTC,CAISGRAWGGGYTF,-,TRBV10-3,-,TRBJ1-2
TGTGCCAGCTCACCAACAGGCAGCTCTGGGGCCAACGTCCTGACTTTC,CASSPTGSSGANVLTF,few,TRBV18,-,TRBJ2-6
TGTGCCAGCACAGGGGGTTCAAATCAGCCCCAGCATTTT,CASTGGSNQPQHF,-,TRBV2,TRBD1,TRBJ1-5
TGTGCCAGCAGCCCAGATGGGGGGCTGGACTACGAGCAGTACTTC,CASSPDGGLDYEQYF,-,TRBV9,-,TRBJ2-7
TGTGCCAGCAGTTACGTTGCGGGAGGGACCTACGAGCAGTACTTC,CASSYVAGGTYEQYF,many,TRBV6-5,TRBD2,TRBJ2-7
TGTGCCACCAGTGATCCTTCCGGACAGGGGGACTATGGCTACACCTTC,CATSDPSGQGDYGYTF,-,TRBV24-1,TRBD1,TRBJ1-2
TGTGCCAGCAGCGTAGGTAGCTCCTACGAGCAGTACTTC,CASSVGSSYEQYF,-,TRBV9,-,TRBJ2-7
TGTGCCAGCAGCTCAGGGTACCAAGAGACCCAGTACTTC,CASSSGYQETQYF,once,TRBV7-9,-,TRBJ2-5
TGTGCCAGCACCCTATGGGGGAGGTCCTACAATGAGCAGTTCTTC,CASTLWGRSYNEQFF,few,TRBV28,-,TRBJ2-1
TGTGCCAGTAGTCCCCGGGACCGCATATCACCCCTCCACTTT,CASSPRDRISPLHF,-,TRBV19,-,TRBJ1-6
TGTGCCACCAGCAGAGACGGACAAAGCAATCAGCCCCAGCATTTT,CATSRDGQSNQPQHF,-,TRBV15,-,TRBJ1-5
TGTGCCAGTTCGGGCCCGACGGGACAGGCCCCCTACGAGCAGTACTTC,CASSGPTGQAPYEQYF,many,TRBV7-3,TRBD1,TRBJ2-7
TGTGCCATCAGTGATGCACTCGGTGCCGGGTACACCTTC,CAISDALGAGYTF,-,TRBV10-3,-,TRBJ1-2
TGTGCCAGCAGCCTAACGGGACACAACACCGGGGGGCTGTTTTTT,CASSLTGHNTGGLFF,-,TRBV7-3,-,TRBJ2-2
TGTGCCGCCGCTACCGGGACAGTCGGATACGAGCAGTACTTC,CAAATGTVGYEQYF,few,TRBV10-3,TRBD1,TRBJ2-7
TGCAGTGCTAGATCCACAGATACGCAGTATTTT,CSARSTDTQYF,many,TRBV20-1,-,TRBJ2-3
TGTGCCAGCAGCGAAGGACTAGCGGGGAACTACGAGCAGTACTTC,CASSEGLAGNYEQYF,-,TRBV7-6,TRBD2,TRBJ2-7
TGTGCCACCAGTGGAAATAAACTCACAGATACGCAGTATTTT,CATSGNKLTDTQYF,-,TRBV24-1,-,TRBJ2-3
TGCAGCGGGTCTGGGGGGGGGATGGGAGAGACCCAGTACTTC,CSGSGGGMGETQYF,once,TRBV29-1,TRBD2,TRBJ2-5
TGTGCCTGGAGTGATGGGACAGGGCCCTACGAGCAGTACTTC,CAWSDGTGPYEQYF,-,TRBV19,TRBD1,TRBJ2-7
TGTGCCAGCAGCGTGAGGGGAGGTCACACAGATACGCAGTATTTT,CASSVRGGHTDTQYF,-,TRBV2,-,TRBJ2-3
TGTGCCAGCAGCTTAGGGGGCAGGGCGGGCGGAGAGCAGTTCTTC,CASSLGGRAGGEQFF,-,TRBV7-3,-,TRBJ2-1
TGCAGTGCTAGCTCGACAGGGGCGGATTCACCCCTCCACTTT,CSASSTGADSPLHF,medium-sized,TRBV20-1,TRBD1,TRBJ1-6
TGTGCCAGCACAATGGGGGGTATCACAGATACGCAGTATTTT,CASTMGGITDTQYF,few,TRBV2,-,TRBJ2-3
TGTGCCAGCAGTATAGGACAAGCGGGTCAGCCCCAGCATTTT,CASSIGQAGQPQHF,many,TRBV12-3/TRBV12-4,-,TRBJ1-5
TGTGCCAGCAGCCGAGACAGGGGAAGCCTCGGCGAGCAGTACTTC,CASSRDRGSLGEQYF,medium-sized,TRBV2,TRBD1,TRBJ2-7
TGCAGCGTTGTACACCACCGGCAGATAGAGACCCAGTACTTC,CSVVHHRQIETQYF,-,TRBV29-1,-,TRBJ2-5
TGCGCCAGCAGTGAGTCGACGGGCAGGGCCGAGACCCAGTACTTC,CASSESTGRAETQYF,-,TRBV10-2,-,TRBJ2-5